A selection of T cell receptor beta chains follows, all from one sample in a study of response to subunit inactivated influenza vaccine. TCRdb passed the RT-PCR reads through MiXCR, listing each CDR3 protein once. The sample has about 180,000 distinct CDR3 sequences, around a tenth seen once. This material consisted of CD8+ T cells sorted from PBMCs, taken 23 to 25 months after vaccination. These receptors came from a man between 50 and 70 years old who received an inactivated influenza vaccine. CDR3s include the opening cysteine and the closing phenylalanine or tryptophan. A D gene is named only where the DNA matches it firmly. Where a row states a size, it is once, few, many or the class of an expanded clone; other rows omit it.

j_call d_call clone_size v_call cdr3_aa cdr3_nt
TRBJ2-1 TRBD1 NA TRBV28 CASSSLDRVANSEQFF TGTGCCAGCAGTTCCCTGGACAGGGTGGCGAACAGCGAGCAGTTCTTC
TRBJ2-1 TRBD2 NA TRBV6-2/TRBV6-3 CASSYLVGRGPYNEQFF TGTGCCAGCAGTTACTTGGTCGGGAGGGGTCCCTACAATGAGCAGTTCTTC
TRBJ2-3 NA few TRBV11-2 CASSFYRYTDTQYF TGTGCCAGCAGCTTCTATAGGTACACAGATACGCAGTATTTT
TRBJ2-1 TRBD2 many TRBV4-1 CASSRTSGGAYNEQFF TGCGCCAGCAGCCGGACTAGCGGGGGGGCCTACAATGAGCAGTTCTTC
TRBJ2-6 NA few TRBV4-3 CASSQEGGTGANVLTF TGCGCCAGCAGCCAAGAAGGAGGGACTGGGGCCAACGTCCTGACTTTC
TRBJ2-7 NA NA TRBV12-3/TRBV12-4 CASSTSGGRYEQYF TGTGCCAGCAGTACATCCGGGGGACGCTACGAGCAGTACTTC
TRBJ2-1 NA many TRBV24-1 CATSPGSYNEQFF TGTGCCACCAGTCCGGGAAGCTACAATGAGCAGTTCTTC
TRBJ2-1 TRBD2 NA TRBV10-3 CAISAESGRANEQFF TGTGCCATCAGTGCGGAGAGCGGGAGGGCGAATGAGCAGTTCTTC
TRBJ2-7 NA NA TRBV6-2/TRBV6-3 CANRWVPSEQYF TGTGCCAACCGCTGGGTCCCTTCCGAGCAGTACTTC
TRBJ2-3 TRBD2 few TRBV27 CASTSGGAGTQYF TGTGCCAGCACTAGCGGGGGGGCCGGTACGCAGTATTTT
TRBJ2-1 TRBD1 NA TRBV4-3 CASSRYRGDNEQFF TGCGCCAGCAGCCGGTACAGGGGAGACAATGAGCAGTTCTTC
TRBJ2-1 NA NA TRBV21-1 CARITSSNEQFF TGTGCCAGAATTACTAGCTCCAATGAGCAGTTCTTC
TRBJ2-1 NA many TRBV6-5 CASRLTPDEQFF TGTGCCAGCAGACTCACCCCCGATGAGCAGTTCTTC
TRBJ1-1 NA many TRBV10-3 CAIKKGAEAFF TGTGCCATCAAGAAGGGGGCTGAAGCTTTCTTT
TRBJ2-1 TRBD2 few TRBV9 CASSVDPGGGAYNEQFF TGTGCCAGCAGCGTCGACCCAGGCGGGGGAGCCTACAATGAGCAGTTCTTC
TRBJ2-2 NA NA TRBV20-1 CSARDTTTGELFF TGCAGTGCTAGAGATACCACCACCGGGGAGCTGTTTTTT
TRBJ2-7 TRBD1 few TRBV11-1 CASSPKPETGGYEQYF TGTGCCAGCAGCCCCAAGCCCGAGACAGGGGGCTACGAGCAGTACTTC
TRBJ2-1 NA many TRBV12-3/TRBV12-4 CASSTFPNEQFF TGTGCCAGCAGTACCTTTCCCAATGAGCAGTTCTTC
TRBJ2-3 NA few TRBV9 CASSAQVSSTDTQYF TGTGCCAGCAGCGCGCAGGTTTCCAGCACAGATACGCAGTATTTT
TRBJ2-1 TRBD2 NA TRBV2 CASDGLASEQFF TGTGCCAGCGATGGACTAGCGAGTGAGCAGTTCTTC
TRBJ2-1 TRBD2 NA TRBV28 CASSLLAGAPPHNEQFF TGTGCCAGCAGCCTACTAGCGGGGGCACCCCCACACAATGAGCAGTTCTTC
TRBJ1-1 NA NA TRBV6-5 CASSYGQGPEAFF TGTGCCAGCAGTTACGGGCAGGGCCCAGAGGCTTTCTTT
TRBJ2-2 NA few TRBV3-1 CASSQMYILATEATGELFF TGTGCCAGCAGCCAGATGTACATCCTAGCCACTGAAGCGACCGGGGAGCTGTTTTTT
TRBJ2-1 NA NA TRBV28 CASTLGMSSYNEQFF TGTGCCAGCACCCTTGGGATGAGCTCCTACAATGAGCAGTTCTTC
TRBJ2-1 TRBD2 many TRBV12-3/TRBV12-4 CASSLYGGDNEQFF TGTGCCAGCAGTTTATACGGGGGGGACAATGAGCAGTTCTTC
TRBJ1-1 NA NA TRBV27 CASSFVYRVMNTEAFF TGTGCCAGCAGTTTTGTATACAGGGTGATGAACACTGAAGCTTTCTTT
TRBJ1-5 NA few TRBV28 CASTPTAYSNQPQHF TGTGCCAGCACCCCGACAGCTTATAGCAATCAGCCCCAGCATTTT
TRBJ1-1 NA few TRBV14 CASSQDLGLLNTEAFF TGTGCCAGCAGCCAAGATCTGGGGCTATTGAACACTGAAGCTTTCTTT
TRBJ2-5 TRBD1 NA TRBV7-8 CASSIRQGSETQYF TGTGCCAGCAGTATACGACAGGGATCAGAGACCCAGTACTTC
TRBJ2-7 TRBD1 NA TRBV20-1 CSANVVLGQGADEQYF TGCAGTGCGAATGTAGTACTAGGACAGGGGGCAGACGAGCAGTACTTC
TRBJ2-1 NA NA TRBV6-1 CASSTLSAQDEQFF TGTGCCAGCAGTACCCTATCTGCGCAGGATGAGCAGTTCTTC
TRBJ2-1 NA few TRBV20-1 CSARAPLGVDNEQFF TGCAGTGCTAGAGCCCCCCTCGGAGTTGACAATGAGCAGTTCTTC
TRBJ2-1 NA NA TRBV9 CASSVELAGNEQFF TGTGCCAGCAGCGTAGAGTTAGCTGGTAATGAGCAGTTCTTC
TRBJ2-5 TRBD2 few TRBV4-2 CASSQEAGGSLETQYF TGTGCCAGCAGCCAGGAAGCGGGAGGAAGTTTGGAGACCCAGTACTTC
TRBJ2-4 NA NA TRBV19 CASSIGSTVSAKNIQYF TGTGCCAGTAGTATCGGGTCCACGGTGTCAGCCAAAAACATTCAGTACTTC
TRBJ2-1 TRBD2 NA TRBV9 CASSTGLAANEQFF TGTGCCAGCAGCACGGGACTAGCGGCCAATGAGCAGTTCTTC